This record looks at one T cell receptor (beta chain) sequence and its context. Its antigen target is currently unknown. No base quality values were provided; no much bigger clone lies one nucleotide off. Preparation of the library involved the immunoSEQ multiplex PCR assay. Entries here come from immuneACCESS through TCRdb and include only in-frame sequences with V and J called. Some clones fail to appear in such tables; in the studies checked, an unresolved V gene covers under half of the shortfall, and the cause of the remainder is unknown. In all, the sample holds around 130,000 clones, and roughly 96% of those were seen once. Roughly 0.44% of the sample is held by the ten biggest clonotypes. The entry originates in a study of T cell changes during pregnancy in multiple sclerosis (dated by TCRdb to 2018 to 2020). Regarding the research as a whole: Changes in the T cell repertoire over the course of pregnancy were examined in this study in women with multiple sclerosis.

The V end loses 7 bases and the J end loses 6 bases, and a stretch of 19 bases separates them. CDR1 SNHLY and CDR2 FYNNEI are derived from the germline V gene. The CDR3 goes from the cysteine to the phenylalanine over 15 residues. Solely the CDR3 DNA is kept, with 45 bases framed from the first base. The sequence joins TRBV2 to TRBJ2-1; the D region possibly corresponds to TRBD1 (5 bases align). This specimen consisted of peripheral blood, obtained after pregnancy. The TCR was taken from a female donor with multiple sclerosis, enrolled in a pregnancy study. The bases are TGTGCCAGCATTCAGGGTCAAGGGGTTCGCAATGAGCAGTTCTTC. Protein translation: CASIQGQGVRNEQFF.